The 10 T cell receptor beta chains reported below all come from one sample, sequenced in a study of cytomegalovirus exposure and HLA in healthy donors (dated by TCRdb to about 2017). The library relied on the immunoSEQ multiplex PCR assay. For the multiplex PCR, a mixture combining 60 forward primers for TCR Vbeta segments and 13 reverse primers for TCR Jbeta segments was used. TCRdb stores this immuneACCESS table with in-frame sequences only. Part of the clones is absent; in the studies checked, under half of the shortfall reflects unresolved V genes, and no reason is known for the rest. The sample contains about 130,000 clones, about 72% of them found a single time. Jointly, the top ten make up roughly 1.6% of the sample. Sequencing was performed on PBMCs. All receptors derive from a man aged 30-40 years in good health and CMV-seropositive.

This chain uses TRBV2 with TRBJ1-6, with TRBD1 matching 9 bases. The CDR3 spans 16 residues. Germline CDR1 is SNHLY and CDR2 is FYNNEI. V lost 6 bases, J lost 9 bases, and 12 bases stayed unmatched. The CDR3 loop is CASRVTTGTGTSPLHF. CDR3 coding DNA: TGTGCCAGCAGGGTTACAACCGGGACAGGGACTTCACCCCTCCACTTT.

V and J are TRBV21-1 and TRBJ1-3; the table's D call TRBD1 went unverified against the DNA. TRBV21-1 is a recognized pseudogene. The CDR3 contains 16 residues. As DNA, the CDR3 is TGTGCCAGCAGCTCCGGGCAGGGGGCAACTGGAAACACCATATATTTT. Its translation: CASSSGQGATGNTIYF.

V usage is TRBV9 and J usage is TRBJ1-1; D not certain. CDR1 SGDLS and CDR2 YYNGEE come from the germline V gene. CDR3 length: 16 residues. The V end lost 0 bases, the J end lost 1 base, and 13 bases lay between the germline ends. The CDR3 loop is CASSVGLRSGNTEAFF. CDR3 nucleotides: TGTGCCAGCAGCGTAGGGTTGAGGAGTGGGAACACTGAAGCTTTCTTT.

Only one count was recorded for this clone. The J gene is TRBJ1-5, the V gene TRBV9, with TRBD1 matching over 8 bases. Germline CDR1 SGDLS, CDR2 YYNGEE. V was pared by 4 bases and J by 3 bases, with 9 bases of the junction left unmatched. The CDR3 is made up of 16 amino acids. The CDR3 spells CASSKGTGRDNQPQHF. CDR3 in DNA: TGTGCCAGCAGCAAAGGGACAGGAAGGGACAATCAGCCCCAGCATTTT.

This sequence joins TRBV28 and TRBJ2-7; TRBD2 matches 15 bases. Trimming cost V 4 bases and J 3 bases; bases outside gene matches: 13. This CDR3 is built from 19 residues. Germline V CDR1 and CDR2: MDHEN, SYDVKM. CDR3 DNA: TGTGCCAGCAGTTCCCGGGTAGGGACTAGCGGGAGGCCACGCTACGAGCAGTACTTC. Its protein is CASSSRVGTSGRPRYEQYF.

The chain carries TRBV6-1 and TRBJ1-1; no firm D call. Germline values: CDR1 MNHNS, CDR2 SASEGT. Trimming pared 8 bases from V and 3 bases from J, leaving 4 bases between. The CDR3 runs to 10 residues. CDR3 residues: CASVYTEAFF. The CDR3 DNA follows: TGTGCCAGCGTCTACACTGAAGCTTTCTTT.

The genes are TRBV4-3 and TRBJ1-5, with a possible D match to TRBD1 (5 bases). In germline, CDR1 is LGHNA, CDR2 YSLEER. V lost 1 base, J lost 4 bases, and 5 bases lay in between. CDR3 length: 13 amino acids. CDR3 region: CASSQGTNQPQHF. The CDR3 nucleotides read TGCGCCAGCAGCCAAGGGACAAATCAGCCCCAGCATTTT.

J is TRBJ1-2 and V is TRBV10-3; TRBD1 aligns across 12 bases. The CDR3 length is 19 residues. Germline lookup yields CDR1 ENHRY and CDR2 SYGVKD. Losses at the gene ends were 10 bases for V and 4 bases for J; bases not matched to a gene: 22. The CDR3 loop reads CATLGVPGTGGAGGYGYTF. CDR3 DNA: TGTGCCACCCTGGGCGTGCCCGGGACAGGGGGCGCGGGGGGCTATGGCTACACCTTC.

The V and J genes are TRBV5-1 and TRBJ1-1; D possibly corresponds to TRBD1 (6 bases). Looked up from germline, CDR1 is SGHRS and CDR2 is YFSETQ. Trimming left V 3 bases short and J 4 bases short, with 19 bases between. CDR3 length: 16 residues. CDR3 sequence (DNA): TGCGCCAGCAGCTATCCTCCAGGGGAGGGGAGCACTGAAGCTTTCTTT. Protein product: CASSYPPGEGSTEAFF.

The rearrangement uses TRBV10-3 and TRBJ2-7; tentative D call: TRBD2 (6 bases). The CDR3 consists of 17 residues. The V gene's germline CDR1 is ENHRY and CDR2 SYGVKD. V was clipped by 6 bases and J by 6 bases, with 27 bases between them. Written as DNA, the CDR3 is TGTGCCATCAGGCGGCACCGTGTCGGGCGGGACGTCGGCGAGCAGTACTTC. Translating it yields CAIRRHRVGRDVGEQYF.